The 30 T cell receptor beta chains below were found in one sample sequenced in a study of CD8 T cells in ankylosing spondylitis (TCRdb year 2017). What the study reported, not specific to this receptor: A TCR beta motif of eight highly homologous amino acid variants appeared characteristic of blood from ankylosing spondylitis patients.

No antigen is known for these receptors. Receptor libraries were prepared by 5' RACE. Instrument used: Illumina HiSeq 2500. In-frame beta chains were kept once TCRdb had trimmed the public reads at Q25 with fastp and called clones with MiXCR. Each CDR3 protein gets just one entry, which takes the most common genes and DNA from the rows behind it. This sample gives fewer than 550,000 distinct CDR3 sequences in total; about 5.2% of them show up just once. The top ten hold roughly 3.5% of the sample. Sequencing input: blood, either unsorted or a sorted T cell fraction (not recorded which). All receptors derive from a male donor with ankylosing spondylitis.

The chain has TRBV2 and TRBJ2-3; D is perhaps TRBD1 or TRBD2 (5 bases each). Per germline, CDR1 SNHLY and CDR2 FYNNEI. The CDR3 sequence is 14 residues long. Between the trimmed V and J ends, which lost 10 bases and 2 bases, there was a span of 16 bases. In nucleotides, the CDR3 is TGTGCCATAACCCACAGAGGGGCCACAGATACGCAGTATTTT. Translation: CAITHRGATDTQYF.

This clonotype was recorded at least ten times. The V gene is TRBV28, the J gene TRBJ2-6; tentatively, D is TRBD1 (5 bases). V was shortened by 8 bases and J by 0 bases, with 8 bases between the two germline ends. CDR1 is MDHEN and CDR2 is SYDVKM in the germline V gene. The CDR3 totals 14 residues. CDR3 DNA sequence: TGTGCCAGCCGGACACCCTCTGGGGCCAACGTCCTGACTTTC. Translating gives CASRTPSGANVLTF.

This clonotype was detected many times. The V call is TRBV5-1, the J call TRBJ2-1; perhaps TRBD2 as D (6 bases). V dropped 3 bases and J dropped 0 bases, with 13 bases sitting between them. The CDR3 runs 16 residues. Per the germline V gene, CDR1 is SGHRS and CDR2 is YFSETQ. The CDR3 region is CASSSLTRSSYNEQFF. Here the CDR3 DNA reads TGCGCCAGCAGCTCCCTGACTAGGAGCTCCTACAATGAGCAGTTCTTC.

In its sample, this clonotype was seen many times. V gene TRBV15 combines with J gene TRBJ2-5, with D uncertain. The CDR3 runs to 14 residues. The V gene lost 5 bases and the J gene lost 4 bases, with 14 bases spanning the gap. Looked up from germline, CDR1 is LNHNV and CDR2 is YYDKDF (reference sequence). The CDR3 loop reads CATSAGKLGETQYF. The CDR3 DNA reads TGTGCCACCAGCGCCGGAAAGCTCGGAGAGACCCAGTACTTC.

This clonotype was detected many times. The chain links TRBV29-1 to TRBJ1-1; possible D gene TRBD1, 6 bases. Germline V lookup: CDR1 SQVTM, CDR2 ANQGSEA. The CDR3 contains 14 residues. V was trimmed by 6 bases and J by 5 bases, leaving 19 bases between them. DNA for the CDR3: TGCAGCGTCGGAAGGGTACAGGGCCGGACTGAAGCTTTCTTT. It specifies CSVGRVQGRTEAFF.

This clonotype was seen repeatedly, ten times or more. The chain has TRBV6-1 and TRBJ1-2, with D possibly TRBD1 on 5 matching bases. V shed 4 bases and J shed 1 base, with 10 bases lying between them. Per the germline V gene, CDR1 is MNHNS and CDR2 is SASEGT. The CDR3 runs to 14 residues. CDR3 in DNA: TGTGCCAGCAGTGCGGCAGGACATAACTATGGCTACACCTTC. This translates into CASSAAGHNYGYTF.

This clonotype was counted many times. CDR3 DNA: TGTGCCAGCAGTCCGGGGGGGCTAGATAGGTCCTACGAGCAGTACTTC. This gives the protein CASSPGGLDRSYEQYF. The chain couples TRBV12-3 or TRBV12-4 to TRBJ2-7; 8 nucleotides agree with TRBD2. The CDR3 consists of 16 residues. Germline trimming cut 5 bases from V and 1 base from J; bases unmatched to any gene: 10.

This clonotype turned up a few times. The V gene is TRBV20-1, the J gene TRBJ2-7, with D tentatively TRBD1 or TRBD2 (6 bases each). The CDR3 extends over 14 amino acids. Looked up from germline, CDR1 is DFQATT and CDR2 is SNEGSKA (reference sequence). The V end lost 7 bases, the J end lost 1 base, and 17 bases lay between the germline ends. This chain's CDR3 is CSVQREDRSYEQYF. The CDR3 DNA is TGCAGTGTCCAGAGGGAGGACAGATCCTACGAGCAGTACTTC.

V gene TRBV5-1 combines with J gene TRBJ1-6, with D hard to call. V lost 0 bases, J lost 4 bases, and 11 bases lay in between. The germline gives CDR1 SGHRS, CDR2 YFSETQ. The CDR3 has 16 amino acids. CDR3 sequence (DNA): TGCGCCAGCAGCTTGGCCTTTGGGATTTATAATTCACCCCTCCACTTT. Translated, it gives CASSLAFGIYNSPLHF.

This clonotype was counted only a few times. The J gene is TRBJ2-5, the V gene TRBV29-1, with D maybe TRBD1 (6 bases). Germline V gene lookup returns CDR1 SQVTM and CDR2 ANQGSEA. V was pared by 6 bases and J by 4 bases, with 12 bases between. The CDR3 is 12 amino acids. The CDR3 sequence: CSVFRGRETQYF. CDR3 bases: TGCAGCGTCTTCAGGGGTAGAGAGACCCAGTACTTC. Combining the CDR3 with reference TRBV29-1 and TRBJ2-5 gives the whole variable domain SAVISQKPSRDICQRGTSLTIQCQVDSQVTMMFWYRQQPGQSLTLIATANQGSEATYESGFVIDKFPISRPNLTFSTLTVSNMSPEDSSIYLCSVFRGRETQYFGPGTRLLVL.

There are many counts of this clonotype. V usage is TRBV27 and J usage is TRBJ1-1; D ambiguous. Per the germline V gene, CDR1 is MNHEY and CDR2 is SMNVEV (reference sequence). V dropped 1 base and J dropped 8 bases, with 11 bases sitting between them. The CDR3 extends over 13 amino acids. The CDR3 DNA reads TGTGCCAGCAGTTTATGGAGGTCAGCCGAAGCTTTCTTT. It codes for CASSLWRSAEAFF.

This clonotype was counted ten times or more. The rearrangement joins TRBV12-3 or TRBV12-4 to TRBJ2-2; 8 nucleotides agree with TRBD1. The trim removed 5 bases at V and 6 bases at J, leaving 11 bases unmatched. The CDR3 spans 16 residues. DNA of the CDR3: TGTGCCAGCAGTCCAGGACAGGGTGGTTTTTCCGGGGAGCTGTTTTTT. Amino acids: CASSPGQGGFSGELFF.

This chain joins TRBV20-1 and TRBJ1-6, with D perhaps matching TRBD1 (5 bases). This CDR3 is built from 17 residues. Germline V gives CDR1 DFQATT, CDR2 SNEGSKA (reference sequence). Here the CDR3 DNA reads TGCTGCGCTAAGAGAGGGGTCAGGAGCTCCTATAATTCACCCCTCCACTTT. Translation: CCAKRGVRSSYNSPLHF.

This clonotype was counted at least ten times. The rearrangement joins TRBV6-5 to TRBJ1-5; 7 bases line up with TRBD1. The germline V gene has CDR1 MNHEY and CDR2 SVGAGI. This CDR3 has 15 residues. With 4 bases clipped from V and 7 bases from J, the junction kept 10 bases outside the gene matches. The DNA for the CDR3 is TGTGCCAGCAGTTTTGAAGGGGGCGCGTGGCAGCCCCAGCATTTT. Protein product: CASSFEGGAWQPQHF.

This clonotype was observed many times. The chain links TRBV5-5 to TRBJ1-3, with D unresolved. CDR3 length: 18 residues. Germline CDR1 SGHKS, CDR2 YYEKEE (reference sequence). V was shortened by 1 base and J by 0 bases, with 17 bases between the two germline ends. The CDR3 here is CASSLRMAGINSGNTIYF. CDR3 in DNA: TGTGCCAGCAGCTTGAGAATGGCCGGGATAAACTCTGGAAACACCATATATTTT. The full variable domain, completed using reference TRBV5-5 and TRBJ1-3, is DAGVTQSPTHLIKTRGQQVTLRCSPISGHKSVSWYQQVLGQGPQFIFQYYEKEERGRGNFPDRFSARQFPNYSSELNVNALLLGDSALYLCASSLRMAGINSGNTIYFGEGSWLTVV.

V and J are TRBV6-2 or TRBV6-3 and TRBJ2-1, with 9 bases identical to TRBD1. The CDR3 extends over 14 amino acids. With V trimmed by 6 bases and J by 9 bases, 9 bases remained unmatched. In germline, CDR1 is MNHEY, CDR2 SVGEGT. Written as DNA, the CDR3 is TGTGCCAGCAGCGACGGGACAGGGCTTGTTGAGCAGTTCTTC. It yields the protein CASSDGTGLVEQFF.

This clonotype was counted at least ten times. V usage is TRBV18 and J usage is TRBJ2-7, with TRBD1 matching 8 bases. This CDR3 contains 15 residues. V shed 6 bases and J 6 bases; nucleotides not matched to a gene: 13. Germline V CDR1 and CDR2: KGHSH, LQKENI. CDR3 amino acids: CASSPFHPGGGEQYF. The CDR3 DNA reads TGTGCCAGCTCCCCATTCCATCCAGGGGGCGGCGAGCAGTACTTC.

This clonotype has a handful of counts. The rearrangement joins TRBV19 to TRBJ1-1; maybe TRBD1 (5 bases). Trimming stripped 3 bases from V and 0 bases from J, with 11 bases between. Germline lookup yields CDR1 LNHDA and CDR2 SQIVND (reference sequence). This CDR3 is 15 amino acids long. The CDR3 sequence is CASSIQGHMNTEAFF. The CDR3 nucleotides read TGTGCCAGTAGTATCCAAGGACACATGAACACTGAAGCTTTCTTT.

This clonotype was picked up many times. The rearrangement uses TRBV7-9 and TRBJ1-1; 12 bases line up with TRBD1. The V and J ends lost 5 bases and 5 bases, in that order; junction bases with no gene match: 9. CDR1 and CDR2 from the germline V gene are SEHNR and FQNEAQ (reference sequence). The length of the CDR3 is 16 residues. The CDR3 sequence: CASSPRDRGLWTEAFF. DNA for the CDR3: TGTGCCAGCAGCCCTCGGGACAGGGGGCTTTGGACTGAAGCTTTCTTT.

This clonotype was picked up a small number of times. Here the CDR3 reads CASGYSGSRTDTQYF. In DNA, the CDR3 is TGTGCCAGCGGATATAGCGGGAGTCGCACAGATACGCAGTATTTT. The rearrangement uses TRBV7-2 and TRBJ2-3; the match to TRBD2 covers 9 bases. CDR1 and CDR2 (germline): SGHTA, FQGNSA. CDR3 size: 15 residues. V lost 8 bases to trimming and J lost 1 base; unmatched junction nucleotides: 7. The whole variable domain, remainder taken from reference TRBV7-2 and TRBJ2-3, is GAGVSQSPSNKVTEKGKDVELRCDPISGHTALYWYRQSLGQGLEFLIYFQGNSAPDKSGLPSDRFSAERTGGSVSTLTIQRTQQEDSAVYLCASGYSGSRTDTQYFGPGTRLTVL.

This clonotype was found many times. The chain joins TRBV5-1 to TRBJ1-4, with 9 nucleotides matching TRBD1. Trimming cost V 3 bases and J 2 bases; bases outside gene matches: 2. The V gene's germline CDR1 is SGHRS and CDR2 YFSETQ. The CDR3 length is 15 residues. The CDR3 DNA reads as TGCGCCAGCAGCTCGGACAGGGGTACTAATGAAAAACTGTTTTTT. Translating gives CASSSDRGTNEKLFF.

The chain uses TRBV7-2 and TRBJ2-3; no clear D. The CDR3 extends over 16 amino acids. Trimming left V 6 bases short and J 4 bases short, with 20 bases between. CDR1 SGHTA and CDR2 FQGNSA come from the germline V gene. The DNA for the CDR3 is TGTGCCAGCAGGATAGGTCCCGCCAGGCCGGCAGATACGCAGTATTTT. Amino acid sequence: CASRIGPARPADTQYF. The full variable domain, with the rest looked up from reference TRBV7-2 and TRBJ2-3, is GAGVSQSPSNKVTEKGKDVELRCDPISGHTALYWYRQSLGQGLEFLIYFQGNSAPDKSGLPSDRFSAERTGGSVSTLTIQRTQQEDSAVYLCASRIGPARPADTQYFGPGTRLTVL.

A word on this clonotype: A much larger clone is a single base away; this may be a read error. The V and J genes are TRBV5-1 and TRBJ1-1; possible D gene TRBD1, 6 bases. Germline CDR1 SGHRS, CDR2 YFSETQ. This CDR3 region has 13 residues. In nucleotides, the CDR3 is TGCGCCAGCAGAGGGGGTTTGAACTCTGAAGCTTTCTTT. This encodes CASRGGLNSEAFF.

The table lists this clonotype with many counts. This chain links TRBV7-2 with TRBJ1-3, with D possibly TRBD1 on 5 matching bases. Looked up from germline, CDR1 is SGHTA and CDR2 is FQGNSA. The CDR3 runs 17 residues. V shed 5 bases and J shed 3 bases, with 20 bases lying between them. CDR3 in DNA: TGTGCCAGCAGCCTAAGGAGGGTGGGGGTCCGTGGAAACACCATATATTTT. Translation: CASSLRRVGVRGNTIYF.

This clonotype occurred many times. The V call is TRBV27, the J call TRBJ1-1, with D unclear. Between the trimmed V and J ends, which lost 2 bases and 0 bases, there was a span of 13 bases. There are 16 residues in the CDR3. Germline CDR1 MNHEY, CDR2 SMNVEV (reference sequence). The CDR3 sequence is CASSLRFETLNTEAFF. The CDR3 DNA reads TGTGCCAGCAGTTTACGGTTTGAAACCCTGAACACTGAAGCTTTCTTT.

Many counts were recorded for this clonotype. The chain is built from TRBV27 and TRBJ2-7, with a tentative D call TRBD1 (5 bases). V was trimmed by 3 bases and J by 4 bases, leaving 28 bases between them. Germline V CDR1 and CDR2: MNHEY, SMNVEV (reference sequence). CDR3 size: 19 residues. CDR3 loop: CASSFFRVKKQGLPYEQYF. As DNA, the CDR3 is TGTGCCAGCAGTTTTTTTCGGGTGAAGAAGCAGGGTCTTCCTTACGAGCAGTACTTC.

Ten or more counts support this clonotype. The chain employs TRBV12-3 or TRBV12-4 and TRBJ1-3; D unclear. The CDR3 extends over 13 amino acids. With 6 bases removed from V and 6 bases from J, the gap between germline ends came to 12 bases. The CDR3 DNA reads as TGTGCCAGCAGGCGAAACAGCGAAAACACCATATATTTT. Residues: CASRRNSENTIYF.

This clonotype has a count of ten or more. This chain links TRBV29-1 with TRBJ1-2; 9 nucleotides line up with TRBD1. Germline CDR1 SQVTM, CDR2 ANQGSEA. V was clipped by 7 bases and J by 1 base; unmatched bases: 10. The length of the CDR3 is 15 residues. The DNA for the CDR3 is TGCAGCGCCAACCGAGGACAGGGGAATAACTATGGCTACACCTTC. It encodes CSANRGQGNNYGYTF. Full variable domain (outside the CDR3, taken from reference TRBV29-1 and TRBJ1-2): SAVISQKPSRDICQRGTSLTIQCQVDSQVTMMFWYRQQPGQSLTLIATANQGSEATYESGFVIDKFPISRPNLTFSTLTVSNMSPEDSSIYLCSANRGQGNNYGYTFGSGTRLTVV.

At least ten counts were recorded for this clonotype. This chain joins TRBV20-1 and TRBJ2-3; D unclear. The CDR3 has 14 amino acids. CDR1 DFQATT and CDR2 SNEGSKA come from the germline V gene (reference sequence). Trimming took off 3 bases at V and 0 bases at J, with 10 bases between the two ends. The CDR3 coding sequence is TGCAGTGCTAGGAGACGGCCCAGCACAGATACGCAGTATTTT. Translating gives CSARRRPSTDTQYF.

At least ten counts were recorded for this clonotype. The rearrangement joins TRBV21-1 to TRBJ2-7; the table's TRBD2 call for D was not verified on the DNA. TRBV21-1 is assigned pseudogene status. The CDR3 loop spans 15 amino acids. The CDR3 is CASSPLRGSPYEQYF. CDR3 coding DNA: TGTGCCAGCAGCCCCCTCCGGGGTAGCCCCTACGAGCAGTACTTC.